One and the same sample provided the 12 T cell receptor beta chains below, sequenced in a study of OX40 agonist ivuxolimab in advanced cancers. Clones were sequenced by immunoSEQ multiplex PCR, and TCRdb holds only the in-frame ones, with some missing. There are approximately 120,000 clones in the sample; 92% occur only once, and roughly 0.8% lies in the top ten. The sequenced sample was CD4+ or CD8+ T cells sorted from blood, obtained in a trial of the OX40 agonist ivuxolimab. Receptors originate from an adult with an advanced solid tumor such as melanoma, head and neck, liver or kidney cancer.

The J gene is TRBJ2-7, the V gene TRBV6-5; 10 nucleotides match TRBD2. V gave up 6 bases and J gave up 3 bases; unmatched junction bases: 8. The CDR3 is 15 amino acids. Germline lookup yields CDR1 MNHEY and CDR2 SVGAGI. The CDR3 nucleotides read TGTGCCAGCAGAGTGAACCTAGCGGGAGACTACGAGCAGTACTTC. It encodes CASRVNLAGDYEQYF.

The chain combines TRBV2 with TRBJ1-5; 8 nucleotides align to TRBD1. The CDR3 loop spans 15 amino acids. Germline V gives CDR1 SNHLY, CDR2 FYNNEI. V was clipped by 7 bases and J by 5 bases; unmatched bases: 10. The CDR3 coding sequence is TGTGCCAGCACCAGAGGACAGGGTGACTATCAGCCCCAGCATTTT. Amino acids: CASTRGQGDYQPQHF.

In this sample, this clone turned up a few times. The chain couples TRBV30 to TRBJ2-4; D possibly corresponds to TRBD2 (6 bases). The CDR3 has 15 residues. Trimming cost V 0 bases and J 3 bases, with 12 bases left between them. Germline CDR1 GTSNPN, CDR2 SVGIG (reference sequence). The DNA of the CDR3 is TGTGCCTGGAGTGTCGGGGGTTGGGGCAAAAACATTCAGTACTTC. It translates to CAWSVGGWGKNIQYF.

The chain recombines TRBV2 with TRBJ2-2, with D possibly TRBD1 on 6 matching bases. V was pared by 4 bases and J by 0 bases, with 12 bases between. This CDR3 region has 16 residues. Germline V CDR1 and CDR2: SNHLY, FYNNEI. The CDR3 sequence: CASSVRGVANTGELFF. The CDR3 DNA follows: TGTGCCAGCAGTGTCAGGGGCGTCGCGAACACCGGGGAGCTGTTTTTT.

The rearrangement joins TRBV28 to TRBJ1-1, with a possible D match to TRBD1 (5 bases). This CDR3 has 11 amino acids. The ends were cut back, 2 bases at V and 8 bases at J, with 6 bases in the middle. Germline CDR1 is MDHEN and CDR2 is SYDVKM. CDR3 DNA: TGTGCCAGCAGTTTAAGACAGGAAGCTTTCTTT. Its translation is CASSLRQEAFF. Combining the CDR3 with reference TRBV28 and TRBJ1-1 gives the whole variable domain DVKVTQSSRYLVKRTGEKVFLECVQDMDHENMFWYRQDPGLGLRLIYFSYDVKMKEKGDIPEGYSVSREKKERFSLILESASTNQTSMYLCASSLRQEAFFGQGTRLTVV.

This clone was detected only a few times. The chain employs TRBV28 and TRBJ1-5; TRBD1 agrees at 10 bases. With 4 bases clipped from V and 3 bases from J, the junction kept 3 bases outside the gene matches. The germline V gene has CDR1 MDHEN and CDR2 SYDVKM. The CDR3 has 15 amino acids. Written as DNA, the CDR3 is TGTGCCAGCAGTTGGGGACAGGGGAACAATCAGCCCCAGCATTTT. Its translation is CASSWGQGNNQPQHF.

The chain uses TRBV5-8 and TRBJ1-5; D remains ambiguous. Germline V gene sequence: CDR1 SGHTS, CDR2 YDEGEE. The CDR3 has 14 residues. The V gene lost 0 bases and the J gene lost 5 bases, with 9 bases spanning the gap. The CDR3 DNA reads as TGTGCCAGCAGCTTGGCCGACGGGTATCAGCCCCAGCATTTT. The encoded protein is CASSLADGYQPQHF.

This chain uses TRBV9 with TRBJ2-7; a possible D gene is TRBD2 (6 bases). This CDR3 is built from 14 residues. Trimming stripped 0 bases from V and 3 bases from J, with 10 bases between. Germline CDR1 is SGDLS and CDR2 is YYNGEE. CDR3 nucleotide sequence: TGTGCCAGCAGCGTAGGCGGGGATGTCTACGAGCAGTACTTC. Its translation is CASSVGGDVYEQYF.

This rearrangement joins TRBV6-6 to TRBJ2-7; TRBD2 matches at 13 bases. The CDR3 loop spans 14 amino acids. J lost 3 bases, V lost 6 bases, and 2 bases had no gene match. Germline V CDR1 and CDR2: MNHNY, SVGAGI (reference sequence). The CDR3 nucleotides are TGTGCCAGCAGAAGACTAGCGGGAGGCTACGAGCAGTACTTC. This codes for CASRRLAGGYEQYF.

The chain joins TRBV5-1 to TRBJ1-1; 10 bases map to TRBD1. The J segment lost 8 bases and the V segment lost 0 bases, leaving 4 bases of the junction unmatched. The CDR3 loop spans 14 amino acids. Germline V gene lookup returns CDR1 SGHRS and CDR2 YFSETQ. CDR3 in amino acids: CASSLGDRGREAFF. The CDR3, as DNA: TGCGCCAGCAGCTTGGGAGACAGGGGGCGAGAAGCTTTCTTT.

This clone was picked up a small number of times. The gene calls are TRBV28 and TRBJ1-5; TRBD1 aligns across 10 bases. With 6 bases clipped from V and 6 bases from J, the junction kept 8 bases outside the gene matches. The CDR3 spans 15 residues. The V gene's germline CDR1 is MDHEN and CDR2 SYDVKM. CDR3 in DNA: TGTGCCAGCAGAAGCTGGACAGGGGGGTCTCAGCCCCAGCATTTT. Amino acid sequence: CASRSWTGGSQPQHF.

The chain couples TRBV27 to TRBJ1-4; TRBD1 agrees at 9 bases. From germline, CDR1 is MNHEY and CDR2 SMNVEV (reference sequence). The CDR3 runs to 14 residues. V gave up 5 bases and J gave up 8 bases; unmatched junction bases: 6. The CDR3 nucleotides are TGTGCCAGCAGTACGGACAGGGGTCTAGAAAAACTGTTTTTT. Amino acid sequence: CASSTDRGLEKLFF.